This TCR beta chain comes out of a study of blood T cell repertoires in COVID-19. Study summary: PBMCs, B-cell-depleted T cells, or T cells provided the cDNA or gDNA that made up the material.

Per the study methods: Reference gene primers were amplified, and this amplification served to estimate nucleated cell counts. Using immunoSEQ multiplex PCR, the repertoire was profiled, and TCRdb retains in-frame clones only, with some absent. The V and J calls and clone size were taken over from that table, and D and trimming were inferred from the DNA. The repertoire holds approximately 30,000 clones, with 85% as singletons. CDR1 and CDR2 from the germline V gene are SGHAT and FQNNGV. The CDR3 has 14 residues. The V gene lost 0 bases and the J gene lost 7 bases, with 12 bases spanning the gap. The chain recombines TRBV11-2 with TRBJ1-1; no firm D call. This TCR was sampled from a human donor in a cohort sampled during active COVID-19. The sample comprised peripheral blood. The CDR3 DNA reads as TGTGCCAGCAGCTTAGATCTCCTAGGCAGTGAAGCTTTCTTT. Its translation is CASSLDLLGSEAFF.